The entry that follows covers one T cell receptor (beta chain) sequence. These data are taken from a study of blood T cell repertoires in COVID-19. Study summary: Collection of acute and convalescent COVID-19 samples took place in the United States, Italy and Spain.

CDR3 length: 14 amino acids. Trimming stripped 1 base from V and 6 bases from J, with 13 bases between. Germline V gives CDR1 SGDLS, CDR2 YYNGEE. Authors' processing steps: Nucleated cell counts were estimated from reference gene primer amplification. Using immunoSEQ multiplex PCR, the repertoire was profiled, and TCRdb retains in-frame clones only, with some absent. V and J calls and clone size are copied from that table; D and trimming were computed from the DNA. This table holds about 88,000 clones, roughly 90% found once. The TCR originated in a male donor with acute or convalescent COVID-19. Sample: peripheral blood. The chain couples TRBV9 to TRBJ1-2; TRBD1 is a possible D gene (5 bases). The DNA of the CDR3 is TGTGCCAGCAGCGTATCGGGGGAGAGAAATGGCTACACCTTC. Its protein product is CASSVSGERNGYTF.